The 32 T cell receptor beta chains presented below share a single source sample, sequenced in a study of T-cell memory formation after mild COVID-19. TCRdb used MiXCR to reprocess the 5' RACE reads, holding one entry per CDR3 protein. The sample gives roughly 380,000 distinct CDR3 sequences, around 30% of which show up once; roughly 14% is in the top ten. The sample was PBMCs or a T cell subset sorted from them (not recorded which). These receptors all come from an adult woman who had mild COVID-19 (a few samples of this study predate the infection). Cell type and time point are not known.

The V gene is TRBV7-2, the J gene TRBJ2-3; D not resolved. Germline loops: CDR1 SGHTA, CDR2 FQGNSA. The V end was cut by 5 bases, the J end by 6 bases, with 18 bases between. The CDR3 covers 15 residues. The CDR3 coding sequence is TGTGCCAGCAGCCAAACTCGGACCCCTTGGGATACGCAGTATTTT. This translates into CASSQTRTPWDTQYF. The full variable domain, its missing parts supplied by reference TRBV7-2 and TRBJ2-3, is GAGVSQSPSNKVTEKGKDVELRCDPISGHTALYWYRQSLGQGLEFLIYFQGNSAPDKSGLPSDRFSAERTGGSVSTLTIQRTQQEDSAVYLCASSQTRTPWDTQYFGPGTRLTVL.

This clonotype was observed a few times. This chain links TRBV12-3 or TRBV12-4 with TRBJ1-4; D remains unclear. This CDR3 has 15 amino acids. V lost 3 bases to trimming and J lost 7 bases, with 15 bases between them. CDR3 nucleotide sequence: TGTGCCAGCAGTTTCGCCGGGCTCATGGGTGAAAAACTGTTTTTT. Protein sequence: CASSFAGLMGEKLFF.

This clonotype was observed a handful of times. The gene calls are TRBV6-5 and TRBJ2-7; maybe TRBD2 (6 bases). V lost 7 bases, J lost 0 bases, and 16 bases lay in between. The CDR3 is 15 residues long. Germline CDR1 MNHEY, CDR2 SVGAGI. The CDR3 protein is CASKAAPGLSYEQYF. The CDR3 DNA sequence: TGTGCCAGCAAAGCAGCTCCGGGACTCTCCTACGAGCAGTACTTC.

This chain uses TRBV4-3 with TRBJ2-7; TRBD2 matches 11 bases. Germline CDR1 LGHNA, CDR2 YSLEER. V was pared by 1 base and J by 5 bases, with 4 bases of the junction left unmatched. This CDR3 spans 15 amino acids. The CDR3 loop reads CASSQVAGGPDEQYF. The CDR3 DNA follows: TGCGCCAGCAGCCAAGTAGCGGGAGGGCCTGACGAGCAGTACTTC.

V gene TRBV6-5 combines with J gene TRBJ2-2; a possible D gene is TRBD1 (5 bases). V lost 6 bases to trimming and J lost 3 bases, with 8 bases between them. Germline V gene lookup returns CDR1 MNHEY and CDR2 SVGAGI. This CDR3 is built from 13 residues. CDR3 DNA sequence: TGTGCCAGCAGCAGGGTCTACACCGGGGAGCTGTTTTTT. Translation: CASSRVYTGELFF.

CDR3 bases: TGTGCCAGCAGTGGGTGGACAGGGGGCAATCAGCCCCAGCATTTT. It yields the protein CASSGWTGGNQPQHF. This chain uses TRBV2 with TRBJ1-5; 9 nucleotides match TRBD1. The CDR3 has 15 residues. Germline V CDR1 and CDR2: SNHLY, FYNNEI. J gave up 2 bases and V 4 bases, and 3 bases lay outside the gene matches.

The rearrangement links TRBV19 to TRBJ1-5, with a tentative D call TRBD1 (6 bases). CDR1 is LNHDA and CDR2 is SQIVND in the germline V gene (reference sequence). The ends were cut back, 5 bases at V and 6 bases at J, with 14 bases in the middle. The CDR3 length is 14 residues. For the CDR3, the DNA is TGTGCCAGTAGTTGGGGACAATTAACTCAGCCCCAGCATTTT. Protein product: CASSWGQLTQPQHF.

Only a few counts were recorded for this clonotype. The chain joins TRBV3-1 to TRBJ1-2; 7 bases line up with TRBD1. From germline, CDR1 is LGHDT and CDR2 YNNKEL (reference sequence). The CDR3 has 13 amino acids. The junction had 6 bases not matched to a gene; V was cut back by 3 bases and J by 8 bases. As DNA, the CDR3 is TGTGCCAGCAGCCATCCCAGGGGGGACGGCTACACCTTC. Its translation: CASSHPRGDGYTF.

This clonotype has only a few counts. The rearrangement uses TRBV19 and TRBJ1-2; TRBD1 matches at 7 bases. Germline values: CDR1 LNHDA, CDR2 SQIVND (reference sequence). This CDR3 spans 16 amino acids. Losses at the gene ends were 4 bases for V and 4 bases for J; bases not matched to a gene: 12. The CDR3, as DNA: TGTGCCAGTAGTACCATCCCAAACAGGGGCGCCTATGGCTACACCTTC. Its translation: CASSTIPNRGAYGYTF.

The chain joins TRBV4-1 to TRBJ1-2; TRBD1 matches at 9 bases. Germline CDR1 MGHRA, CDR2 YSYEKL. The V and J ends lost 0 bases and 2 bases, in that order; junction bases with no gene match: 4. CDR3 length: 16 amino acids. The CDR3 sequence is CASSQEPGQGNYGYTF. CDR3 DNA: TGCGCCAGCAGCCAAGAACCGGGACAGGGCAACTATGGCTACACCTTC.

This clonotype was counted between two and nine times. The CDR3 loop is CASSDSGQGPRTQYF. CDR3 DNA: TGTGCCAGCAGTGACTCTGGACAGGGCCCGAGGACGCAGTATTTT. The chain carries TRBV6-4 and TRBJ2-3; the match to TRBD1 covers 8 bases. Germline CDR1 is MRHNA and CDR2 is SNTAGT. The V and J ends lost 0 bases and 9 bases, in that order; junction bases with no gene match: 8. The CDR3 totals 15 residues.

The J gene is TRBJ2-1, the V gene TRBV12-3 or TRBV12-4; D possibly corresponds to TRBD2 (6 bases). The CDR3 length is 13 residues. The V end was cut by 6 bases, the J end by 6 bases, with 12 bases between. CDR3 sequence reads: CASRGGGLNEQFF. The CDR3 coding sequence is TGTGCCAGCAGGGGAGGAGGACTCAATGAGCAGTTCTTC.

This chain links TRBV30 with TRBJ2-1; D not resolved. The germline V gene encodes CDR1 GTSNPN and CDR2 SVGIG (reference sequence). The CDR3 covers 14 residues. V dropped 2 bases and J dropped 3 bases, with 11 bases sitting between them. The CDR3 reads CAWSSEWHYNEQFF. The CDR3 DNA reads TGTGCCTGGAGTAGTGAGTGGCACTACAATGAGCAGTTCTTC.

This chain connects TRBV12-3 or TRBV12-4 to TRBJ2-1; the D is unclear. V lost 3 bases and J lost 3, with 12 bases in between. The CDR3 runs 15 residues. As DNA, the CDR3 is TGTGCCAGCAGTTTTGCGAGCCCCCTCTACAATGAGCAGTTCTTC. Its translation: CASSFASPLYNEQFF.

The chain employs TRBV7-2 and TRBJ2-7, with D perhaps matching TRBD1 (6 bases). CDR1 SGHTA and CDR2 FQGNSA come from the germline V gene. The CDR3 spans 14 residues. Trimming left V 3 bases short and J 3 bases short, with 12 bases between. The chain's CDR3 is CASSFVGGLYEQYF. CDR3 nucleotide sequence: TGTGCCAGCAGCTTTGTAGGGGGTCTCTACGAGCAGTACTTC.

This clonotype was counted only a few times. The gene calls are TRBV25-1 and TRBJ2-1; perhaps TRBD1 as D (5 bases). The length of the CDR3 is 14 residues. Germline V gives CDR1 MGHDK, CDR2 SYGVNS. Trimming took off 5 bases at V and 5 bases at J, with 13 bases between the two ends. In DNA form, the CDR3 reads TGTGCCAGCAGTAGGAGTCCACAGGACAATGAGCAGTTCTTC. Its protein is CASSRSPQDNEQFF.

The rearrangement uses TRBV9 and TRBJ2-7; weak D call: TRBD2 (5 bases). The V gene lost 8 bases and the J gene lost 5 bases, with 14 bases spanning the gap. Germline lookup yields CDR1 SGDLS and CDR2 YYNGEE. The length of the CDR3 is 12 residues. The CDR3 region has the DNA TGTGCCAGTAACGGGGTCGATGACGAGCAGTACTTC. As protein: CASNGVDDEQYF.

This clonotype turned up a few times. The rearrangement joins TRBV7-2 to TRBJ1-1, with 7 bases matching TRBD1. Trimming at V came to 1 base and at J to 7 bases, leaving 6 bases not matched to a gene. The CDR3 covers 14 residues. Germline V gives CDR1 SGHTA, CDR2 FQGNSA. The CDR3 DNA reads as TGTGCCAGCAGCTTAGGGAGGGGGCAGGGTGAAGCTTTCTTT. This encodes CASSLGRGQGEAFF.

This chain links TRBV7-9 with TRBJ2-7, with 9 positions matching TRBD2. Germline assignment: CDR1 SEHNR and CDR2 FQNEAQ (reference sequence). After removal of 5 bases from V and 3 bases from J, the junction contained 11 bases not matched to a gene. This CDR3 spans 16 amino acids. This chain's CDR3 is CASSPPPGLAVYEQYF. The CDR3 DNA follows: TGTGCCAGCAGCCCGCCACCGGGACTAGCCGTCTACGAGCAGTACTTC.

The chain is built from TRBV6-4 and TRBJ2-3; 7 nucleotides align to TRBD2. V lost 5 bases to trimming and J lost 1 base; unmatched junction nucleotides: 12. The germline CDR1 and CDR2 sequences are MRHNA and SNTAGT. There are 17 residues in the CDR3. CDR3 nucleotides: TGTGCCAGCAGTCCCCGTGGAAGCGGGGTCGGCACAGATACGCAGTATTTT. Its protein is CASSPRGSGVGTDTQYF.

This clonotype has just a few counts. Written as DNA, the CDR3 is TGTGCCAGCAGTTACTCGACTAGCGGGGTTTACAATGAGCAGTTCTTC. It specifies CASSYSTSGVYNEQFF. The V call is TRBV6-6, the J call TRBJ2-1, with 11 bases aligning to TRBD2. J was trimmed by 4 bases and V by 0 bases; bases with no gene match: 2. The CDR3 is 16 residues long. Per the germline V gene, CDR1 is MNHNY and CDR2 is SVGAGI (reference sequence).

The table lists this clonotype with a count of one. The chain employs TRBV20-1 and TRBJ1-2; D perhaps matches TRBD1 (6 bases). With 6 bases removed from V and 6 bases from J, the gap between germline ends came to 17 bases. There are 13 residues in the CDR3. From germline, CDR1 is DFQATT and CDR2 SNEGSKA (reference sequence). The CDR3 nucleotides read TGCAGTGCCCGCGACAGGTTACCGGATGGCTACACCTTC. Translating gives CSARDRLPDGYTF.

This clonotype appeared a few times. The chain employs TRBV5-5 and TRBJ2-1; tentatively, D is TRBD2 (5 bases). Deletions cut 4 bases from V and 6 bases from J, with 20 bases between. Per germline, CDR1 SGHKS and CDR2 YYEKEE (reference sequence). This CDR3 comprises 16 residues. CDR3 region: CASSPLPAEVTNEQFF. DNA of the CDR3: TGTGCCAGCAGCCCCCTGCCCGCGGAGGTTACCAATGAGCAGTTCTTC.

There are many counts of this clonotype. The V and J genes are TRBV29-1 and TRBJ2-3; the D is unclear. The length of the CDR3 is 15 residues. Germline CDR1 SQVTM, CDR2 ANQGSEA. The ends were cut back, 7 bases at V and 2 bases at J, with 19 bases in the middle. CDR3 loop: CSADPTAGYTDTQYF. The DNA of the CDR3 is TGCAGCGCCGACCCAACGGCAGGCTACACAGATACGCAGTATTTT.

This chain joins TRBV29-1 and TRBJ2-7; 7 nucleotides line up with TRBD1. The ends lost 6 bases at V and 5 bases at J; junction bases unmatched: 7. CDR3 size: 12 residues. Germline-derived CDR1 and CDR2 are SQVTM and ANQGSEA. The chain's CDR3 is CSVVRDRDEQYF. The CDR3 nucleotides are TGCAGCGTGGTAAGAGACAGGGACGAGCAGTACTTC.

The rearrangement links TRBV9 to TRBJ1-2; no definite D call. Deletions cut 3 bases from V and 4 bases from J, with 10 bases between. The CDR3 consists of 13 residues. CDR1 SGDLS and CDR2 YYNGEE come from the germline V gene. CDR3 residues: CASSAPPAYGYTF. CDR3 DNA: TGTGCCAGCAGCGCCCCCCCGGCCTATGGCTACACCTTC.

In its sample, this clonotype was seen many times. This chain joins TRBV6-6 and TRBJ2-7, with TRBD1 matching 7 bases. The CDR3 consists of 12 residues. Per the germline V gene, CDR1 is MNHNY and CDR2 is SVGAGI (reference sequence). With V trimmed by 6 bases and J by 2 bases, 1 base remained unmatched. CDR3 nucleotides: TGTGCCAGCAGCGGGACAGCCTACGAGCAGTACTTC. This translates into CASSGTAYEQYF.

The chain joins TRBV7-2 to TRBJ2-7; D possibly uses TRBD1 or TRBD2 (5 bases each). In germline, CDR1 is SGHTA, CDR2 FQGNSA. Trimming shortened V by 5 bases and J by 3 bases, and 14 bases separated the two germline ends. CDR3 length equals 14 residues. CDR3 in DNA: TGTGCCAGCAGCCTCCGGGACGGGGACTACGAGCAGTACTTC. Its translation is CASSLRDGDYEQYF.

The gene calls are TRBV6-1 and TRBJ2-5; 7 bases fit TRBD1. Germline V CDR1 and CDR2: MNHNS, SASEGT. The length of the CDR3 is 16 residues. V lost 6 bases and J lost 0; bases outside the gene matches: 10. Written as DNA, the CDR3 is TGTGCCAGCAGGATGGCCGGGACAGTGTACCAAGAGACCCAGTACTTC. This sequence encodes CASRMAGTVYQETQYF.

The table lists this clonotype with a few counts. CDR3 sequence (DNA): TGTGCCAGCAGCAATGGACGGGGCTTGAATAGCAATCAGCCCCAGCATTTT. It translates to CASSNGRGLNSNQPQHF. The chain combines TRBV5-6 with TRBJ1-5; TRBD1 might be the D (5 bases). CDR1 is SGHDT and CDR2 is YYEEEE in the germline V gene. V was trimmed by 4 bases and J by 0 bases, leaving 17 bases between them. This CDR3 contains 17 residues.

The chain employs TRBV2 and TRBJ2-3, with 11 bases matching TRBD2. After removal of 6 bases from V and 6 bases from J, the junction contained 8 bases not matched to a gene. This CDR3 spans 15 amino acids. The germline CDR1 and CDR2 sequences are SNHLY and FYNNEI. This CDR3 reads CASRLLAGGEDTQYF. CDR3 sequence (DNA): TGTGCCAGCAGACTTCTAGCGGGAGGCGAGGATACGCAGTATTTT.

This clonotype has a handful of counts. This chain uses TRBV3-1 with TRBJ2-1; 7 bases are shared with TRBD2. Looked up from germline, CDR1 is LGHDT and CDR2 is YNNKEL (reference sequence). The CDR3 consists of 13 residues. V gave up 4 bases and J gave up 8 bases; unmatched junction bases: 5. The CDR3 DNA is TGTGCCAGCAGCCGACTAGCTGGCTATGAGCAGTTCTTC. It specifies CASSRLAGYEQFF.